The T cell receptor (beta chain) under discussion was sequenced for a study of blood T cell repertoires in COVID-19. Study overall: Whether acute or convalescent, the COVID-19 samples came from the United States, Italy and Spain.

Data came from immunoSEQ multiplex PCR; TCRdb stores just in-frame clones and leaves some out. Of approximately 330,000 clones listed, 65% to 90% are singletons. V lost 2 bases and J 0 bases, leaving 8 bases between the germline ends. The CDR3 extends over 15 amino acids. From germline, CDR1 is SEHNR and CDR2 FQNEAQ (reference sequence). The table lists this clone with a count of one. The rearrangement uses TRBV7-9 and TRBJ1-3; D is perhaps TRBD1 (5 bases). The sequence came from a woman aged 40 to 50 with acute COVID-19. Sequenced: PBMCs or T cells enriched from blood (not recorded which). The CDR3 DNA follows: TGTGCCAGCAGCTTATCCAGGGCCTCTGGAAACACCATATATTTT. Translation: CASSLSRASGNTIYF.